This T cell receptor (beta chain) was obtained from a study of blood T cell repertoires in COVID-19 (TCRdb year 2020). With regard to the full study: The collaborator samples originated in the United States, Italy and Spain and spanned the acute and convalescent phases of COVID-19. The prospective study material was composed of cDNA or gDNA derived from T cells, B-cell-depleted T cells, or PBMCs. Where HLA class I and class II types were available, the types were taken from metadata supplied by the sample provider, not from assay-based typing. Subjects who had been exposed to COVID-19, were actively infected with it, or had recovered from it provided the deeply sampled blood TCRbeta repertoires that made up the dataset. Samples came from the ongoing ImmuneRACE study (first 160 participants) plus 1,254 subjects from 6 global collaborators. Sample metadata almost always included a de-identified subject ID, COVID-19 status, age in years and sex. The repertoires were released in a freely available public database meant as a resource for research on the immune response to SARS-CoV-2. General conclusions and limits of the study: The amount of clinical and demographic metadata varied by source and participant and was provided uncurated.

TCRbeta CDR3 regions were amplified from genomic DNA using the immunoSEQ Assay, a bias-controlled multiplex PCR. Turning to the authors' computational methods: The number of nucleated cells in each sample was estimated by amplification of reference gene primers within the assay. To quantify the absolute abundance of each unique TCRbeta CDR3 rearrangement, sequence reads were collapsed and filtered. For each sample, productive Simpson clonality was calculated as the square root of Simpson's diversity index across productive rearrangements. The table comes from immuneACCESS by way of TCRdb, which keeps in-frame sequences with V and J called. Part of the clones is missing from these tables; in studies checked, under half for an unresolved V gene and the rest for unknown reasons. V and J calls and clone size are given by that table; D and trimming were obtained from the DNA. This sample comprises 130,000 to 150,000 clones, just under 80% of them detected only once. About 1.9% of the sample is in the top ten clones.

There are 14 amino acids in the CDR3, from cysteine to phenylalanine inclusive. This entry keeps only the CDR3 DNA: 42 bases, framed from base 1. V and J are trimmed by 5 bases and 3 bases, and the gene matches miss 6 bases of the junction. As encoded in the germline V gene, CDR1 is MGHRA while CDR2 is YSYEKL. This clone was observed many times. It has no known antigen specificity. Per-base qualities were not stored, and no clone one base away is much larger. Collaborating institutions collected whole blood in K2EDTA tubes following their own protocols. For TCRbeta analysis, collaborators shipped samples in one of three forms: frozen whole blood, isolated PBMCs, or DNA extracted from either of those sample types.

The chain uses TRBV4-1 and TRBJ2-7; the junction holds 8 bases that match TRBD1. This TCR derives from a woman in her sixties or seventies with acute or convalescent COVID-19. Sequenced input: peripheral blood. For the CDR3, the sequence is CASSYGQGSYEQYF. The base sequence is TGCGCCAGCAGCTATGGACAGGGTAGCTACGAGCAGTACTTC.